What follows are 17 T cell receptor beta chains derived from one specimen sequenced in a study of molecular identifiers for immune sequencing clone quantification. MiXCR, applied by TCRdb to the PCR reads, yields one record per CDR3 protein. The table records some 650,000 distinct CDR3 sequences, about 20% of them present only once. The sequencing input was naive CD8+ T cells from blood, with Jurkat cell RNA spiked in. Specified subset: FACS-sorted CD8+CD4-CCR7+CD45RA+ naive T cells. These receptors were obtained from a human donor in good health. Some libraries in this study had Jurkat cell RNA spiked in.

This clonotype was observed a handful of times. This chain connects TRBV3-1 to TRBJ2-1, with D hard to call. Germline V gene lookup returns CDR1 LGHDT and CDR2 YNNKEL (reference sequence). Trimming took off 0 bases at V and 7 bases at J, with 4 bases between the two ends. This CDR3 has 12 residues. The CDR3 spells CASSQDWNEQFF. The CDR3 DNA is TGTGCCAGCAGCCAAGATTGGAATGAGCAGTTCTTC.

This clonotype appeared a few times. CDR3 nucleotides: TGCGCCAGCAGCGACGGGACAGGGGGCAATTCACCCCTCCACTTT. This translates into CASSDGTGGNSPLHF. The V gene is TRBV4-3, the J gene TRBJ1-6; 12 bases match TRBD1. Germline assignment: CDR1 LGHNA and CDR2 YSLEER. There are 15 residues in the CDR3. V gave up 5 bases and J gave up 7 bases; unmatched junction bases: 3.

Many counts were recorded for this clonotype. This rearrangement joins TRBV20-1 to TRBJ2-3; D perhaps matches TRBD2 (5 bases). V was pared by 8 bases and J by 1 base, with 16 bases between. CDR1 and CDR2 from the germline V gene are DFQATT and SNEGSKA (reference sequence). This CDR3 is 14 amino acids long. CDR3: CSTIEGDGTDTQYF. The CDR3 region has the DNA TGCAGTACCATCGAGGGAGACGGCACAGATACGCAGTATTTT.

V is TRBV4-3 and J is TRBJ2-1, with D unclear. The CDR3 is 14 residues long. Germline-derived CDR1 and CDR2 are LGHNA and YSLEER. V shed 0 bases and J shed 7 bases, with 10 bases lying between them. The chain's CDR3 is CASSQERWINEQFF. Here the CDR3 DNA reads TGCGCCAGCAGCCAAGAGAGATGGATTAATGAGCAGTTCTTC.

With respect to this clonotype: A much bigger clone sits one base away, suggesting this may be a read error. The conserved final phenylalanine or tryptophan is absent from the CDR3, which likely points to a read error. This chain connects TRBV6-2 or TRBV6-3 to TRBJ2-5; 8 nucleotides line up with TRBD2. Unmatched junction bases numbered 12, after V lost 5 bases and J lost 1 base. This CDR3 has 17 residues. CDR1 is MNHEY and CDR2 is SVGEGT in the germline V gene. The CDR3 sequence is CASSKREGLWGQETQYL. CDR3 coding DNA: TGTGCCAGCAGTAAACGGGAGGGCCTATGGGGCCAAGAGACCCAGTACCTC.

This clonotype has at least ten counts. CDR3 protein: CASSSLQGYTDTQYF. DNA for the CDR3: TGTGCCAGCAGCTCCCTACAAGGGTATACAGATACGCAGTATTTT. The chain combines TRBV7-9 with TRBJ2-3; D unresolved. Germline loops: CDR1 SEHNR, CDR2 FQNEAQ (reference sequence). Trimming shortened V by 4 bases and J by 3 bases, and 14 bases separated the two germline ends. The CDR3 totals 15 residues.

This clonotype came up many times. The chain recombines TRBV28 with TRBJ2-3, with 7 bases identical to TRBD2. V shed 5 bases and J 4 bases; nucleotides not matched to a gene: 12. CDR3 size: 16 residues. CDR1 is MDHEN and CDR2 is SYDVKM in the germline V gene. In DNA, the CDR3 is TGTGCCAGCAGTCCTGGGACTACTAGCTTACCAGATACGCAGTATTTT. Amino acid sequence: CASSPGTTSLPDTQYF. Full variable domain (outside the CDR3, taken from reference TRBV28 and TRBJ2-3): DVKVTQSSRYLVKRTGEKVFLECVQDMDHENMFWYRQDPGLGLRLIYFSYDVKMKEKGDIPEGYSVSREKKERFSLILESASTNQTSMYLCASSPGTTSLPDTQYFGPGTRLTVL.

This clonotype occurred many times. In DNA form, the CDR3 reads TGTGCCAGCAGTTTGGGGGTTTTGCGTAATGAAAAACTGTTTTTT. This sequence encodes CASSLGVLRNEKLFF. V and J are TRBV27 and TRBJ1-4, with D possibly TRBD1 on 5 matching bases. CDR3 length: 15 residues. V lost 3 bases to trimming and J lost 4 bases, with 12 bases between them. Germline CDR1 reads MNHEY; CDR2 reads SMNVEV (reference sequence).

The chain uses TRBV28 and TRBJ2-1; D call uncertain. With 7 bases removed from V and 4 bases from J, the gap between germline ends came to 23 bases. The CDR3 is 17 amino acids. From germline, CDR1 is MDHEN and CDR2 SYDVKM. The CDR3 reads CASTPGSGPTIYNEQFF. The CDR3 DNA follows: TGTGCCAGCACCCCTGGGTCGGGCCCTACGATATACAATGAGCAGTTCTTC.

Comments on this clonotype: Mismatch with germline at one junction end may stem from a read error. The chain uses TRBV3-1 and TRBJ2-3; D remains ambiguous. The CDR3 spans 15 residues. Germline V gene lookup returns CDR1 LGHDT and CDR2 YNNKEL (reference sequence). CDR3 region: CASGQGGLGTDTQYF. Here the CDR3 DNA reads TGTGCCAGCGGCCAAGGTGGCCTGGGCACAGATACGCAGTATTTT.

Details on this clonotype: A read error may explain this, as a much larger clone is one base away. The chain couples TRBV20-1 to TRBJ2-3; D might be TRBD1 (5 bases). The CDR3 covers 15 residues. Trimming took 5 bases from V and 0 from J, leaving 15 bases between them. CDR1 is DFQATT, CDR2 SNEGSKA, per germline (reference sequence). DNA of the CDR3: TGCAGTGCTTCTACAGGCAGAAATAGCACAGATACGCAGTATTTT. It is translated as CSASTGRNSTDTQYF.

There are many counts of this clonotype. The V and J genes are TRBV21-1 and TRBJ2-7. TRBV21-1 is shown as a pseudogene. The CDR3 covers 13 residues. The chain's CDR3 is CASQDASSYEQYF. The CDR3 nucleotides read TGTGCCAGCCAGGACGCAAGCTCCTACGAGCAGTACTTC.

Many counts were recorded for this clonotype. The chain uses TRBV7-2 and TRBJ2-3; weak D call: TRBD2 (6 bases). Trimming took off 1 base at V and 3 bases at J, with 11 bases between the two ends. CDR1 and CDR2 (germline): SGHTA, FQGNSA. The CDR3 is 15 residues long. CDR3 protein: CASSLGRVRTDTQYF. DNA of the CDR3: TGTGCCAGCAGCTTAGGGAGGGTGCGGACAGATACGCAGTATTTT.

The V call is TRBV7-9, the J call TRBJ1-2; D is undetermined. Germline values: CDR1 SEHNR, CDR2 FQNEAQ (reference sequence). This CDR3 region has 14 residues. Between the trimmed V and J ends, which lost 5 bases and 2 bases, there was a span of 12 bases. For the CDR3, the DNA is TGTGCCAGCAGCCCAGAACAGCGAAACTATGGCTACACCTTC. Translation gives CASSPEQRNYGYTF.

This chain joins TRBV6-2 or TRBV6-3 and TRBJ2-3; TRBD2 matches at 10 bases. CDR3 length: 18 residues. Unmatched junction bases numbered 12, after V lost 1 base and J lost 5 bases. Germline CDR1 MNHEY, CDR2 SVGEGT. The CDR3: CASSYYLLAGGQKDTQYF. The CDR3 nucleotides read TGTGCCAGCAGTTACTACCTATTAGCGGGGGGCCAGAAAGATACGCAGTATTTT.

There are many counts of this clonotype. This rearrangement joins TRBV27 to TRBJ2-4, with TRBD1 as a possible D gene (6 bases). Germline loops: CDR1 MNHEY, CDR2 SMNVEV (reference sequence). This CDR3 is built from 15 residues. The ends were cut back, 4 bases at V and 4 bases at J, with 14 bases in the middle. The CDR3 spells CASSSPRTDKNIQYF. DNA for the CDR3: TGTGCCAGCAGTTCCCCCCGGACAGATAAAAACATTCAGTACTTC.

A word on this clonotype: A read error may produce the germline difference seen at one junction end. The V gene is TRBV4-3, the J gene TRBJ2-6; 7 positions agree with TRBD1. Germline V gives CDR1 LGHNA, CDR2 YSLEER. This CDR3 spans 15 amino acids. The CDR3 loop is CASSQTGFGTNVLTF. In nucleotides, the CDR3 is TGCGCCAGCAGCCAGACAGGGTTTGGGACCAACGTCCTGACTTTC.